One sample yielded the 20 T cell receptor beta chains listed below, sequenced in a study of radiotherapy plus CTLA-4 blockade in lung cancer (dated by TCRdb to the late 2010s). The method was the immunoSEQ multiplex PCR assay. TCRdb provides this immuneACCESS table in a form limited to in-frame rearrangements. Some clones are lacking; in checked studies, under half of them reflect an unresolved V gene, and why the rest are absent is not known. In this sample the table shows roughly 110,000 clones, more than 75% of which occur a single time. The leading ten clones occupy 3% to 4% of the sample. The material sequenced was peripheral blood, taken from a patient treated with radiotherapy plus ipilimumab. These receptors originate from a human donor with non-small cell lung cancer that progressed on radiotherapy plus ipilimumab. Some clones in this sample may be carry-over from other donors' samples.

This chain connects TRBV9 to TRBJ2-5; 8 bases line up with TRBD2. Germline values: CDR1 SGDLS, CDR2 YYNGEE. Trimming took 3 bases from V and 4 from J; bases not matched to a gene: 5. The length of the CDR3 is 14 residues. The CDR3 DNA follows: TGTGCCAGCAGCGCTTACAGCGGGGGAGAGACCCAGTACTTC. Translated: CASSAYSGGETQYF.

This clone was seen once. CDR3 loop: CAISESSLGQYNQPQHF. As DNA, the CDR3 is TGTGCCATCAGTGAGTCAAGTTTGGGACAGTACAATCAGCCCCAGCATTTT. V gene TRBV10-3 combines with J gene TRBJ1-5; 7 nucleotides line up with TRBD1. This CDR3 has 17 amino acids. The V and J ends lost 0 bases and 3 bases, in that order; junction bases with no gene match: 8. CDR1 and CDR2 from the germline V gene are ENHRY and SYGVKD.

The CDR3 loop reads CASSVVGGGLTDTQYF. For the CDR3, the DNA is TGTGCCAGCAGCGTAGTTGGCGGGGGCCTCACAGATACGCAGTATTTT. V is TRBV9 and J is TRBJ2-3; D is possibly TRBD2 (7 bases). The germline gives CDR1 SGDLS, CDR2 YYNGEE. V was trimmed by 0 bases and J by 2 bases, leaving 13 bases between them. There are 16 residues in the CDR3.

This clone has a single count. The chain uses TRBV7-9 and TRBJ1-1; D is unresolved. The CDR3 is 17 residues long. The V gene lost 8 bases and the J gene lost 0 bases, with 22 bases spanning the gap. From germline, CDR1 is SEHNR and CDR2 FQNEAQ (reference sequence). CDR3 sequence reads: CASAKTWGDTMNTEAFF. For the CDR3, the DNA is TGTGCCAGCGCCAAAACCTGGGGAGACACCATGAACACTGAAGCTTTCTTT.

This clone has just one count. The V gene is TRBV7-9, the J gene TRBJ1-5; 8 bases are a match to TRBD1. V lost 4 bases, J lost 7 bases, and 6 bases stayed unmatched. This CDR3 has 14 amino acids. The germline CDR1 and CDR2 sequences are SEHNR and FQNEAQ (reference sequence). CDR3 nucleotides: TGTGCCAGCAGCTCGACAGGGGAAAGCCAGCCCCAGCATTTT. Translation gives CASSSTGESQPQHF.

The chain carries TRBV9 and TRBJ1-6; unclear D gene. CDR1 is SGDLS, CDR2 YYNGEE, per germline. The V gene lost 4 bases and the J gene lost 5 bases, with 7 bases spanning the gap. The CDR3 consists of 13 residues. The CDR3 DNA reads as TGTGCCAGCAGCAGTAACAATAATTCACCCCTCCACTTT. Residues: CASSSNNNSPLHF.

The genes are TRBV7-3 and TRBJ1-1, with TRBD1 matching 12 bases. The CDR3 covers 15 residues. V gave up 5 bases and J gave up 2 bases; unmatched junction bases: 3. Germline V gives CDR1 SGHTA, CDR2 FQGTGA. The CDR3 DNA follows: TGTGCCAGCAGCCCCGGGACAGGGGGCAACACTGAAGCTTTCTTT. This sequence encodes CASSPGTGGNTEAFF.

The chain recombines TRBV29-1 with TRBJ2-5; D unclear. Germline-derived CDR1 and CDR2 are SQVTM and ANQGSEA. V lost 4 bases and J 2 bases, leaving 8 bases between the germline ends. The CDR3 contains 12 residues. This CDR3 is CSVVQGQETQYF. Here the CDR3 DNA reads TGCAGCGTTGTTCAAGGACAAGAGACCCAGTACTTC. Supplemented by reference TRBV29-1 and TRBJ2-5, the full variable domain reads SAVISQKPSRDICQRGTSLTIQCQVDSQVTMMFWYRQQPGQSLTLIATANQGSEATYESGFVIDKFPISRPNLTFSTLTVSNMSPEDSSIYLCSVVQGQETQYFGPGTRLLVL.

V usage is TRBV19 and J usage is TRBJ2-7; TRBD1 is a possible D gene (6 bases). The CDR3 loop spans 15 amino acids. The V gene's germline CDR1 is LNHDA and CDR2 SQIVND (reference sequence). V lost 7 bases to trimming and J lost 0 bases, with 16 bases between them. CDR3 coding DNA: TGTGCCAGTATTGGGGGCAGGGCTGGCTCCTACGAGCAGTACTTC. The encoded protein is CASIGGRAGSYEQYF.

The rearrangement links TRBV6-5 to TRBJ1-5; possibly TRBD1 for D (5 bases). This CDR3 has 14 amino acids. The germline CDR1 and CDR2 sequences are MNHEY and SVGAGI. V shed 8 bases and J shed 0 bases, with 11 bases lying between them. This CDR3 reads CASLRTNSNQPQHF. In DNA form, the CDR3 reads TGTGCCAGCCTTCGGACAAATAGCAATCAGCCCCAGCATTTT.

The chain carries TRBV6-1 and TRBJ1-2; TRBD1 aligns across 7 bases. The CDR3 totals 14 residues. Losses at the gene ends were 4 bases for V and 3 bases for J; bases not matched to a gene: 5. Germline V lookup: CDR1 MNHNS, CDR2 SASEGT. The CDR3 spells CASSGQGTYYGYTF. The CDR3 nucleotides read TGTGCCAGCAGTGGACAGGGAACATACTATGGCTACACCTTC.

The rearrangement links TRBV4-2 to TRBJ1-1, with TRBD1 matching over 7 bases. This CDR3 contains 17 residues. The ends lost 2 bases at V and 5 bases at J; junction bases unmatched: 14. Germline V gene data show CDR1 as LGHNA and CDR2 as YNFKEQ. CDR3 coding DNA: TGTGCCAGCAGCCAACGTGCCTTGACAGGGTTCGGGACTGAAGCTTTCTTT. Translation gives CASSQRALTGFGTEAFF.

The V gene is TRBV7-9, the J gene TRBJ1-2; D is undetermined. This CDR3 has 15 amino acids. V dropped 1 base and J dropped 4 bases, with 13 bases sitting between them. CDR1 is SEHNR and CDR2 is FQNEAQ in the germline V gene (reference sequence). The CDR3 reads CASSLGEDRFYGYTF. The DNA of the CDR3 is TGTGCCAGCAGCTTAGGGGAGGACCGGTTCTATGGCTACACCTTC.

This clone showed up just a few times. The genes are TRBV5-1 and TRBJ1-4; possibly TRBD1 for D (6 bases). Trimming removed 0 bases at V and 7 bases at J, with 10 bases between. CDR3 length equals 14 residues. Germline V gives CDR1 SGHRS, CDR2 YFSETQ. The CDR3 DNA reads TGCGCCAGCAGCTTGGAAAGCAGGGGTGAAAAACTGTTTTTT. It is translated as CASSLESRGEKLFF. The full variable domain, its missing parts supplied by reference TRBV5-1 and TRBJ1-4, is KAGVTQTPRYLIKTRGQQVTLSCSPISGHRSVSWYQQTPGQGLQFLFEYFSETQRNKGNFPGRFSGRQFSNSRSEMNVSTLELGDSALYLCASSLESRGEKLFFGSGTQLSVL.

DNA for the CDR3: TGTGCCAGTAGTATAGGCGAAGGGACGGCGAACACTGAAGCTTTCTTT. Protein: CASSIGEGTANTEAFF. This chain links TRBV19 with TRBJ1-1, with D maybe TRBD1 (5 bases). Trimming shortened V by 1 base and J by 1 base, and 13 bases separated the two germline ends. There are 16 residues in the CDR3. Germline V lookup: CDR1 LNHDA, CDR2 SQIVND (reference sequence).

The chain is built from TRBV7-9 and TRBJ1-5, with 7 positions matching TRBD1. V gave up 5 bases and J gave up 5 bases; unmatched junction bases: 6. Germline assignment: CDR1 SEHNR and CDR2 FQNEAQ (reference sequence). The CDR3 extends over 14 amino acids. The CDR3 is CASSESGGDQPQHF. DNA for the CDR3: TGTGCCAGCAGCGAGTCAGGGGGGGATCAGCCCCAGCATTTT.

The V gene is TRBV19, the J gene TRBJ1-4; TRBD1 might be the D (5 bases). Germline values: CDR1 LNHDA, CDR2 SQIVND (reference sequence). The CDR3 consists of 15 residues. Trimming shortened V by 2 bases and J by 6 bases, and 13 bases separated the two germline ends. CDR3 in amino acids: CASSIRGNNDEKLFF. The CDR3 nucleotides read TGTGCCAGTAGTATAAGGGGCAATAATGATGAAAAACTGTTTTTT.

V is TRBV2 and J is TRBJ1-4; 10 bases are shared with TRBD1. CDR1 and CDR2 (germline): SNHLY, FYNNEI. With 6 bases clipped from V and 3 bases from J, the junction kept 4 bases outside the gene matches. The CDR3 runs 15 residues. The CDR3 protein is CASRGTGAPNEKLFF. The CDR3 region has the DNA TGTGCCAGCAGGGGGACAGGGGCACCTAATGAAAAACTGTTTTTT.

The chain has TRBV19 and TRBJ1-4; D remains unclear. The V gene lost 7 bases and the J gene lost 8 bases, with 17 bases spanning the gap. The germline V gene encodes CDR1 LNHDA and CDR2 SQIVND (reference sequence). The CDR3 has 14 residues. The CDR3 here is CASTHSTLGEKLFF. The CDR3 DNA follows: TGTGCCAGTACCCACTCGACTTTGGGGGAAAAACTGTTTTTT.

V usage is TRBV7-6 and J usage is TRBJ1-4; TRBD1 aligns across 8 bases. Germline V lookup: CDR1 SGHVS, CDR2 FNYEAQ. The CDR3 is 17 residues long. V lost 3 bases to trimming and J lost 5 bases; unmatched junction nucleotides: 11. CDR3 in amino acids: CASSLTTGVVGNEKLFF. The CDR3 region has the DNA TGTGCCAGCAGCTTGACGACAGGGGTGGTTGGAAATGAAAAACTGTTTTTT.